Shown below are 28 T cell receptor beta chains from a single sample sequenced in a study of blood T cells in healthy people across ages. Primers used in a second PCR of roughly 6 to 12 cycles were a sample-barcoded 5' primer and a J-beta primer mix. TCRdb redid the calling of the 5' RACE reads with MiXCR, one entry per CDR3 protein. The data show approximately 800,000 distinct CDR3 sequences, with around half seen just once and roughly 18% held by the top ten. The sample taken for sequencing was blood. The receptors here all came from a man older than 75 in good health.

This clonotype was found a few times. V gene TRBV28 combines with J gene TRBJ2-1; 11 nucleotides match TRBD2. The junction had 8 bases not matched to a gene; V was cut back by 3 bases and J by 10 bases. The CDR3 is made up of 15 amino acids. Germline loops: CDR1 MDHEN, CDR2 SYDVKM. The CDR3 reads CASSFPRLAGREQFF. The DNA of the CDR3 is TGTGCCAGCAGTTTTCCTAGACTAGCGGGACGGGAGCAGTTCTTC.

This clonotype was seen more than once but under ten times. The chain has TRBV7-7 and TRBJ2-1; D call uncertain. This CDR3 region has 13 residues. Germline CDR1 SSHAT, CDR2 FNYEAQ (reference sequence). The V and J ends lost 4 bases and 4 bases respectively, with 8 bases between them. In DNA form, the CDR3 reads TGTGCCAGCAGCTGGACCTTGTACAATGAGCAGTTCTTC. It specifies CASSWTLYNEQFF. Variable domain in full (rest from reference TRBV7-7 and TRBJ2-1): GAGVSQSPRYKVTKRGQDVTLRCDPISSHATLYWYQQALGQGPEFLTYFNYEAQPDKSGLPSDRFSAERPEGSISTLTIQRTEQRDSAMYRCASSWTLYNEQFFGPGTRLTVL.

The chain is built from TRBV4-1 and TRBJ2-5, with 11 bases that match TRBD2. The end of the DNA is better explained by TRBJ2-7, so the J call may be wrong. Germline CDR1 is MGHRA and CDR2 is YSYEKL. This CDR3 region has 16 residues. The CDR3 bases are TGCGCCAGCAGCCAGACCTGGGGACTAGCGGCGGACGAGCAGTACTTC. Amino acid sequence: CASSQTWGLAADEQYF.

This chain uses TRBV20-1 with TRBJ2-3; 10 bases align to TRBD2. Germline CDR1 and CDR2: DFQATT and SNEGSKA (reference sequence). The CDR3 contains 17 residues. The J segment lost 3 bases and the V segment lost 3 bases, leaving 12 bases of the junction unmatched. Written as DNA, the CDR3 is TGCAGTGCTAGCCCTATCGGAGCGGGAGGGCCGACAGATACGCAGTATTTT. It yields the protein CSASPIGAGGPTDTQYF.

This clonotype was counted many times. The chain recombines TRBV3-1 with TRBJ1-5, with TRBD1 identical over 8 bases. The V segment lost 3 bases and the J segment 2 bases; nucleotides outside the gene matches: 0. CDR1 LGHDT and CDR2 YNNKEL come from the germline V gene (reference sequence). The CDR3 has 14 residues. This chain's CDR3 is CASSQGQGNQPQHF. CDR3 DNA: TGTGCCAGCAGCCAGGGACAGGGCAATCAGCCCCAGCATTTT.

This clonotype turned up a few times. The chain combines TRBV7-2 with TRBJ2-6; 9 nucleotides align to TRBD1. This CDR3 region has 18 residues. Trimming took 4 bases from V and 0 from J; bases not matched to a gene: 7. Germline values: CDR1 SGHTA, CDR2 FQGNSA. The CDR3 DNA follows: TGTGCCAGCAGCTCCCGGACAGGGGCGATCTCTGGGGCCAACGTCCTGACTTTC. Protein: CASSSRTGAISGANVLTF. Full variable domain (rest looked up from reference TRBV7-2 and TRBJ2-6): GAGVSQSPSNKVTEKGKDVELRCDPISGHTALYWYRQSLGQGLEFLIYFQGNSAPDKSGLPSDRFSAERTGGSVSTLTIQRTQQEDSAVYLCASSSRTGAISGANVLTFGAGSRLTVL.

In its sample, this clonotype was seen a few times. The chain employs TRBV5-1 and TRBJ2-2; D may be TRBD2 (6 bases). Trimming took off 4 bases at V and 0 bases at J, with 13 bases between the two ends. The CDR3 covers 16 residues. Germline V gene lookup returns CDR1 SGHRS and CDR2 YFSETQ. For the CDR3, the DNA is TGCGCCAGCAGCACCTCGGGACTCTCGAACACCGGGGAGCTGTTTTTT. Its protein is CASSTSGLSNTGELFF. The variable domain in full, completed from reference TRBV5-1 and TRBJ2-2, reads KAGVTQTPRYLIKTRGQQVTLSCSPISGHRSVSWYQQTPGQGLQFLFEYFSETQRNKGNFPGRFSGRQFSNSRSEMNVSTLELGDSALYLCASSTSGLSNTGELFFGEGSRLTVL.

This sequence joins TRBV20-1 and TRBJ2-5; possibly TRBD1 for D (6 bases). Trimming shortened V by 0 bases and J by 1 base, and 9 bases separated the two germline ends. Germline V gives CDR1 DFQATT, CDR2 SNEGSKA (reference sequence). The CDR3 runs 14 residues. The DNA for the CDR3 is TGCAGTGCTAGAGATACGACAGGCCAAGAGACCCAGTACTTC. The encoded protein is CSARDTTGQETQYF.

The chain combines TRBV12-3 or TRBV12-4 with TRBJ1-3; no reliable D call. This CDR3 comprises 15 residues. Trimming removed 5 bases at V and 3 bases at J, with 14 bases between. CDR3 sequence reads: CASSPSRLRGNTIYF. In DNA, the CDR3 is TGTGCCAGCAGTCCGAGTAGGTTACGTGGAAACACCATATATTTT.

About this clonotype itself: One end of the junction fails to match germline, which may point to a read error. The chain is built from TRBV12-3 or TRBV12-4 and TRBJ2-1; no definite D call. This CDR3 has 12 residues. This CDR3 reads CASRLVVGEQFF. The DNA of the CDR3 is TGTGCCAGCAGGTTAGTGGTAGGTGAGCAGTTCTTC.

About this clonotype itself: At one boundary the junction diverges from the germline segment, which might be a read error. This chain links TRBV11-1 with TRBJ1-2, with D possibly being TRBD1 (5 bases). Germline V lookup: CDR1 SGHAT, CDR2 FQDESV (reference sequence). The CDR3 runs to 15 residues. The CDR3 here is CAGSPGHLANYGYTF. CDR3 DNA sequence: TGTGCCGGCAGCCCAGGGCACCTAGCTAACTATGGCTACACCTTC.

The J gene is TRBJ2-3, the V gene TRBV12-3 or TRBV12-4, with 7 bases fitting TRBD2. The CDR3 covers 18 residues. V gave up 9 bases and J gave up 3 bases; unmatched junction bases: 21. CDR3 sequence reads: CASGGERGLGIGTDTQYF. CDR3 bases: TGTGCCAGTGGGGGAGAGCGGGGCCTCGGAATCGGTACAGATACGCAGTATTTT.

This clonotype came up a few times. The rearrangement uses TRBV20-1 and TRBJ2-1; 8 bases are shared with TRBD2. The CDR3 has 15 residues. The trim removed 5 bases at V and 10 bases at J, leaving 16 bases unmatched. Germline V gene data show CDR1 as DFQATT and CDR2 as SNEGSKA (reference sequence). Written as DNA, the CDR3 is TGCAGTGCTGAACTAGCGGCCCTTTACGCTGACGAGCAGTTCTTC. It specifies CSAELAALYADEQFF.

This rearrangement joins TRBV10-3 to TRBJ2-1, with 8 bases that match TRBD2. V trimming: 6 bases; J trimming: 4 bases; junction bases outside the gene matches: 17. The CDR3 length is 18 residues. In germline, CDR1 is ENHRY, CDR2 SYGVKD. DNA of the CDR3: TGTGCCATCAGCAAGGCGCCCCCGGGAACTAGCGGTTACAATGAGCAGTTCTTC. Amino acid sequence: CAISKAPPGTSGYNEQFF.

This clonotype has a single count. This CDR3 is CASSPARTATSTDTQYF. DNA of the CDR3: TGTGCCAGCAGCCCCGCACGGACGGCCACTAGCACAGATACGCAGTATTTT. V and J are TRBV11-3 and TRBJ2-3, with D unresolved. This CDR3 has 17 amino acids. Per the germline V gene, CDR1 is SGHNT and CDR2 is YENEEA. The V end lost 5 bases, the J end lost 0 bases, and 18 bases lay between the germline ends.

This clonotype showed up just a few times. In DNA form, the CDR3 reads TGTGCCAGCAGCTTAACCGCTAGCGGGGGAGATAATGAGCAGTACTTC. It yields the protein CASSLTASGGDNEQYF. The rearrangement joins TRBV7-2 to TRBJ2-7; 10 bases align to TRBD2. The V and J ends lost 2 bases and 7 bases, in that order; junction bases with no gene match: 11. Germline values: CDR1 SGHTA, CDR2 FQGNSA. The CDR3 consists of 16 residues.

The V gene is TRBV20-1, the J gene TRBJ2-1, with 7 bases identical to TRBD2. V lost 3 bases and J lost 9; bases outside the gene matches: 11. CDR3 length equals 14 residues. Per germline, CDR1 DFQATT and CDR2 SNEGSKA (reference sequence). CDR3 sequence (DNA): TGCAGTGCTAGGTGGCGGACTAGTCCAAGTGAGCAGTTCTTC. It is translated as CSARWRTSPSEQFF.

This chain joins TRBV9 and TRBJ2-1; D unresolved. Germline V CDR1 and CDR2: SGDLS, YYNGEE. V shed 7 bases and J shed 6 bases, with 20 bases lying between them. This CDR3 is built from 15 residues. The CDR3 bases are TGTGCCAGCGCGACGTTGGGGTTGGGAAGCAATGAGCAGTTCTTC. Residues: CASATLGLGSNEQFF. The whole variable domain, filled in from reference TRBV9 and TRBJ2-1, reads DSGVTQTPKHLITATGQRVTLRCSPRSGDLSVYWYQQSLDQGLQFLIQYYNGEERAKGNILERFSAQQFPDLHSELNLSSLELGDSALYFCASATLGLGSNEQFFGPGTRLTVL.

The gene calls are TRBV28 and TRBJ2-1; D unresolved. The assigned J gene may be wrong: the sequence end matches TRBJ2-7 better. The CDR3 has 16 residues. Germline V gene lookup returns CDR1 MDHEN and CDR2 SYDVKM. The CDR3 here is CASSYSSISSYNEQYF. The CDR3 nucleotides are TGTGCCAGCAGTTATAGTTCCATCAGCTCCTACAATGAGCAGTACTTC.

This chain links TRBV6-1 with TRBJ2-5, with 7 bases matching TRBD1. Germline lookup yields CDR1 MNHNS and CDR2 SASEGT. This CDR3 comprises 15 residues. With V trimmed by 3 bases and J by 2 bases, 6 bases remained unmatched. Here the CDR3 DNA reads TGTGCCAGCAGTGATACCGGGACAGCACAAGAGACCCAGTACTTC. This gives the protein CASSDTGTAQETQYF.

On this clonotype itself: A much larger clonotype is one base distant, so this may be a read error. The V call is TRBV30, the J call TRBJ2-1; a weak D match, TRBD2 (6 bases). CDR1 GTSNPN and CDR2 SVGIG come from the germline V gene (reference sequence). This CDR3 is 15 amino acids long. The CDR3 DNA sequence: TGTGCCTGGGGTGTCGACCCAGCGGGCTTCTATGAGCAGTTCTTC. The encoded protein is CAWGVDPAGFYEQFF.

J is TRBJ2-3 and V is TRBV20-1, with a possible D match to TRBD2 (6 bases). Per germline, CDR1 DFQATT and CDR2 SNEGSKA (reference sequence). This CDR3 region has 13 residues. V lost 4 bases, J lost 2 bases, and 10 bases lay in between. DNA for the CDR3: TGCAGTGCTACTGGCGGGGTCACAGATACGCAGTATTTT. This translates into CSATGGVTDTQYF.

The count of this clonotype is one. A much larger clone differs from this one at a single base, so this may be a read error. The chain uses TRBV7-2 and TRBJ2-3; tentatively, D is TRBD2 (5 bases). Germline loops: CDR1 SGHTA, CDR2 FQGNSA. Trimming stripped 4 bases from V and 1 base from J, with 24 bases between. The CDR3 extends over 19 amino acids. The CDR3 loop is CASSSMILIEGIGTDTQYF. The CDR3 nucleotides read TGTGCCAGCAGCTCGATGATCCTTATAGAGGGAATCGGCACAGATACGCAGTATTTT.

V usage is TRBV27 and J usage is TRBJ1-6; 11 positions match TRBD1. The junction had 4 bases not matched to a gene; V was cut back by 3 bases and J by 12 bases. CDR3 length: 14 amino acids. The germline CDR1 and CDR2 sequences are MNHEY and SMNVEV (reference sequence). The CDR3 region has the DNA TGTGCCAGCAGTTTCCAGGACAGGGGGCTACCCCTCCACTTT. Its protein product is CASSFQDRGLPLHF.

This clonotype was recorded a few times. The V and J genes are TRBV6-5 and TRBJ2-7; D may be TRBD2 (6 bases). The CDR3 runs to 14 residues. Germline V CDR1 and CDR2: MNHEY, SVGAGI. V was pared by 7 bases and J by 6 bases, with 19 bases between. DNA for the CDR3: TGTGCCAGCAATCCATCGGCTACTAGCTCCGAGCAGTACTTC. Encoded protein: CASNPSATSSEQYF.

The chain employs TRBV9 and TRBJ2-3; TRBD2 matches 7 bases. The CDR3 contains 16 residues. From germline, CDR1 is SGDLS and CDR2 YYNGEE. V lost 1 base, J lost 2 bases, and 7 bases stayed unmatched. The CDR3 here is CASSVLGGGFTDTQYF. The CDR3, as DNA: TGTGCCAGCAGCGTATTGGGGGGAGGGTTCACAGATACGCAGTATTTT.

The V and J genes are TRBV25-1 and TRBJ2-3, with D uncertain. CDR3 length: 14 residues. Germline CDR1 and CDR2: MGHDK and SYGVNS. Trimming cost V 3 bases and J 6 bases, with 13 bases left between them. The CDR3 DNA sequence: TGTGCCAGCAGTGACCGGGCCAGCAGGGATACGCAGTATTTT. Residues: CASSDRASRDTQYF.

The chain recombines TRBV12-3 or TRBV12-4 with TRBJ2-1, with 7 bases identical to TRBD2. The CDR3 sequence is 14 residues long. J lost 13 bases, V lost 1 base, and 10 bases had no gene match. CDR3 amino acids: CASSLEAGRETQFF. For the CDR3, the DNA is TGTGCCAGCAGTTTAGAGGCAGGGAGGGAGACCCAGTTCTTC.